The 9 T cell receptor beta chains below were found in one sample sequenced in a study of beta chain features in type 1 diabetes (dated by TCRdb to between 2018 and 2020). General conclusions and limits of the study: Type 1 diabetes patients showed a moderate but significant shortening of TCRB CDR3 length in all four CD4+ subsets.

The protocol used for the library was the immunoSEQ multiplex PCR assay. The High Capacity cDNA Reverse Transcription Kit was used to reverse transcribe all of the isolated RNA, meaning that expressed TCRB transcripts were what got sequenced. This immuneACCESS table, as held by TCRdb, lists in-frame sequences with V and J called but not all clones. Of the missing ones, under half trace to an unresolved V gene in checked studies; the others have no known cause. The sample table shows roughly 260,000 clones, and approximately 10% are seen once. The top ten hold around 0.018% of the sample. Their antigens are not known. The material sequenced was naive CD4+ T cells from blood. Explained via the paper, the cell subset or site label denotes: true naive CD4+ T cells. These receptors all stem from a man aged 25-45 years with type 1 diabetes.

The chain uses TRBV6-1 and TRBJ1-2; D ambiguous. The germline V gene encodes CDR1 MNHNS and CDR2 SASEGT. V was clipped by 1 base and J by 8 bases, with 11 bases between them. The CDR3 totals 13 residues. CDR3 residues: CASSEGNAGGYTF. For the CDR3, the DNA is TGTGCCAGCAGTGAAGGAAACGCAGGAGGCTACACCTTC.

This chain uses TRBV10-3 with TRBJ2-7; 9 bases fit TRBD1. V lost 6 bases and J lost 3; bases outside the gene matches: 3. The CDR3 runs 13 residues. Germline assignment: CDR1 ENHRY and CDR2 SYGVKD. This chain's CDR3 is CAIRGQGLYEQYF. The CDR3 region has the DNA TGTGCCATCAGAGGACAGGGGCTCTACGAGCAGTACTTC.

This clone was observed a few times. This chain links TRBV5-1 with TRBJ2-2; 9 bases align to TRBD2. The CDR3 extends over 15 amino acids. Germline V lookup: CDR1 SGHRS, CDR2 YFSETQ. The junction had 0 bases not matched to a gene; V was cut back by 0 bases and J by 3 bases. CDR3 sequence (DNA): TGCGCCAGCAGCTTGGGACTAGCGGACACCGGGGAGCTGTTTTTT. Protein: CASSLGLADTGELFF.

The chain joins TRBV2 to TRBJ2-5, with a weak D call TRBD2 (5 bases). The CDR3 has 16 amino acids. V dropped 1 base and J dropped 13 bases, with 25 bases sitting between them. Germline V gene sequence: CDR1 SNHLY, CDR2 FYNNEI. CDR3 in DNA: TGTGCCAGCAGTGAAGGCGTGGAGACTATCACCTCGAGCCCGTACTTC. It translates to CASSEGVETITSSPYF.

The gene calls are TRBV25-1 and TRBJ2-5; TRBD1 might be the D (5 bases). The V gene's germline CDR1 is MGHDK and CDR2 SYGVNS. The V end lost 3 bases, the J end lost 5 bases, and 16 bases lay between the germline ends. The CDR3 is 15 amino acids. Here the CDR3 DNA reads TGTGCCAGCAGTGATGGGGCGGACGTCGGGGAGACCCAGTACTTC. As protein: CASSDGADVGETQYF.

The gene calls are TRBV4-1 and TRBJ2-1; perhaps TRBD1 as D (6 bases). This CDR3 comprises 15 residues. The germline gives CDR1 MGHRA, CDR2 YSYEKL. With 1 base removed from V and 10 bases from J, the gap between germline ends came to 17 bases. The CDR3 nucleotides read TGCGCCAGCAGCCAAGTAATACAGGGATTACGGGAGCAGTTCTTC. Translated: CASSQVIQGLREQFF.

This clone was counted only a few times. The chain has TRBV2 and TRBJ1-4, with 9 bases that match TRBD1. The CDR3 sequence is 15 residues long. Germline V gene lookup returns CDR1 SNHLY and CDR2 FYNNEI. V gave up 6 bases and J gave up 8 bases; unmatched junction bases: 10. The CDR3 nucleotides are TGTGCCAGCAGAGCTCCGGGACAGGGAAACGAAAAACTGTTTTTT. Its translation: CASRAPGQGNEKLFF.

The chain joins TRBV30 to TRBJ1-4; the match to TRBD1 covers 7 bases. The CDR3 contains 14 residues. V trimming: 5 bases; J trimming: 1 base; junction bases outside the gene matches: 4. Looked up from germline, CDR1 is GTSNPN and CDR2 is SVGIG (reference sequence). CDR3 amino acids: CAWARQGTNEKLFF. CDR3 coding DNA: TGTGCCTGGGCCCGACAGGGAACTAATGAAAAACTGTTTTTT. The complete variable domain, with remaining parts taken from reference TRBV30 and TRBJ1-4, reads SQTIHQWPATLVQPVGSPLSLECTVEGTSNPNLYWYRQAAGRGLQLLFYSVGIGQISSEVPQNLSASRPQDRQFILSSKKLLLSDSGFYLCAWARQGTNEKLFFGSGTQLSVL.

This clone came up once. V is TRBV5-4 and J is TRBJ2-7, with D possibly TRBD1 on 6 matching bases. V was clipped by 0 bases and J by 3 bases, with 16 bases between them. Germline V gene data show CDR1 as SGHNT and CDR2 as YYREEE (reference sequence). There are 16 residues in the CDR3. CDR3 in DNA: TGTGCCAGCAGCTTGGCACCACAGGGAAACAGCTACGAGCAGTACTTC. It specifies CASSLAPQGNSYEQYF.